These 18 T cell receptor beta chains were sequenced from one sample in a study of CD8+ T cells in alopecia areata. Reverse transcription of extracted RNA yielded cDNA, which provided the sequencing template. Measured with immunoSEQ multiplex PCR; TCRdb has only the in-frame clones, and not every one. The table shows about 180,000 clones, with about 63% occurring only once. The sample here was CD4+ T cells sorted from blood, taken at week 0. The source of these receptors is a human donor with alopecia areata.

The CDR3 DNA reads TGTGCCTGGAGTAGGGCTTCCCCCACCTACGAGCAGTACTTC. This sequence encodes CAWSRASPTYEQYF. The J gene is TRBJ2-7, the V gene TRBV30, with D uncertain. The CDR3 consists of 14 residues. The ends were cut back, 2 bases at V and 2 bases at J, with 13 bases in the middle. Germline V gene sequence: CDR1 GTSNPN, CDR2 SVGIG (reference sequence).

The J gene is TRBJ2-1, the V gene TRBV19; D not certain. This CDR3 contains 17 residues. The V gene lost 4 bases and the J gene lost 5 bases, with 21 bases spanning the gap. Germline V gene lookup returns CDR1 LNHDA and CDR2 SQIVND (reference sequence). This CDR3 reads CASSTVIHSKLDNEQFF. The CDR3 DNA follows: TGTGCCAGTAGTACTGTCATTCACTCGAAGCTGGACAATGAGCAGTTCTTC.

This clone was seen more than once but under ten times. This chain connects TRBV30 to TRBJ1-1; D is undetermined. V shed 4 bases and J shed 0 bases, with 9 bases lying between them. The germline V gene has CDR1 GTSNPN and CDR2 SVGIG (reference sequence). This CDR3 has 13 amino acids. Written as DNA, the CDR3 is TGTGCCTGGAACCCTGAACTGAACACTGAAGCTTTCTTT. Encoded protein: CAWNPELNTEAFF.

In this sample, this clone turned up once. This rearrangement joins TRBV5-4 to TRBJ2-3; 7 positions match TRBD2. J was trimmed by 0 bases and V by 2 bases; bases with no gene match: 9. This CDR3 comprises 17 residues. The germline gives CDR1 SGHNT, CDR2 YYREEE (reference sequence). As DNA, the CDR3 is TGTGCCAGCAGCTTCTTTGTTGGCGGGGGAAGCACAGATACGCAGTATTTT. This gives the protein CASSFFVGGGSTDTQYF.

The rearrangement links TRBV30 to TRBJ1-6, with D possibly being TRBD1 (5 bases). Trimming shortened V by 3 bases and J by 9 bases, and 15 bases separated the two germline ends. CDR1 is GTSNPN and CDR2 is SVGIG in the germline V gene (reference sequence). This CDR3 contains 14 residues. The CDR3 here is CAWSEDRAGSPLHF. Written as DNA, the CDR3 is TGTGCCTGGAGCGAAGACAGAGCTGGTTCACCCCTCCACTTT.

V is TRBV5-1 and J is TRBJ2-3, with D perhaps assigned TRBD1 or TRBD2 (5 bases each). Germline V CDR1 and CDR2: SGHRS, YFSETQ. V lost 4 bases and J lost 1, with 7 bases in between. The CDR3 covers 13 residues. The CDR3 region is CASSLGGTDTQYF. The CDR3 bases are TGCGCCAGCAGCCTGGGGGGCACAGATACGCAGTATTTT.

This chain connects TRBV30 to TRBJ2-2, with unresolved D. Germline assignment: CDR1 GTSNPN and CDR2 SVGIG (reference sequence). The CDR3 extends over 14 amino acids. Between the trimmed V and J ends, which lost 3 bases and 4 bases, there was a span of 12 bases. The CDR3 here is CAWRSIGRTGELFF. CDR3 DNA sequence: TGTGCCTGGAGGTCTATAGGGCGCACCGGGGAGCTGTTTTTT.

This rearrangement joins TRBV29-1 to TRBJ2-1, with D perhaps matching TRBD1 or TRBD2 (5 bases each). Germline V lookup: CDR1 SQVTM, CDR2 ANQGSEA. This CDR3 contains 13 residues. Trimming removed 1 base from V and 5 bases from J, with 9 bases in between. CDR3 sequence reads: CSVEGPGHNEQFF. The CDR3 nucleotides read TGCAGCGTTGAAGGGCCGGGACACAATGAGCAGTTCTTC.

In its sample, this clone was seen a few times. The chain is built from TRBV5-1 and TRBJ2-7, with D tentatively TRBD1 (5 bases). V was shortened by 6 bases and J by 6 bases, with 19 bases between the two germline ends. This CDR3 has 14 residues. The germline V gene encodes CDR1 SGHRS and CDR2 YFSETQ. As DNA, the CDR3 is TGCGCCAGCAATGGGGCGTCATCAGGTACCGAGCAGTACTTC. Its protein product is CASNGASSGTEQYF.

The CDR3 sequence: CASSRSEGRELFF. The DNA of the CDR3 is TGTGCCAGCAGCCGGAGTGAGGGCAGGGAGCTGTTTTTT. The V and J genes are TRBV7-8 and TRBJ2-2; D is perhaps TRBD2 (5 bases). Trimming removed 5 bases from V and 9 bases from J, with 13 bases in between. Germline lookup yields CDR1 SGHVS and CDR2 FQNEAQ. The CDR3 totals 13 residues.

V gene TRBV7-2 combines with J gene TRBJ2-5; D is tentatively TRBD1 or TRBD2 (6 bases each). Germline CDR1 and CDR2: SGHTA and FQGNSA. The CDR3 contains 15 residues. Trimming took off 0 bases at V and 5 bases at J, with 13 bases between the two ends. In DNA, the CDR3 is TGTGCCAGCAGCTTAGCAGTAGGGGGGTTCGAGACCCAGTACTTC. Protein sequence: CASSLAVGGFETQYF.

This clone has a handful of counts. This CDR3 is CASSPGQGREPQHF. CDR3 nucleotide sequence: TGTGCCAGCAGCCCTGGACAGGGAAGGGAGCCCCAGCATTTT. The rearrangement links TRBV7-2 to TRBJ1-5, with 8 bases lining up with TRBD1. Germline-derived CDR1 and CDR2 are SGHTA and FQGNSA. V lost 5 bases, J lost 8 bases, and 8 bases stayed unmatched. CDR3 length: 14 amino acids.

This chain uses TRBV29-1 with TRBJ2-3; D call uncertain. The V end was cut by 0 bases, the J end by 6 bases, with 10 bases between. The CDR3 totals 13 residues. Germline-derived CDR1 and CDR2 are SQVTM and ANQGSEA. The DNA for the CDR3 is TGCAGCGTTGAAGATCAGGTCAGGGATACGCAGTATTTT. It translates to CSVEDQVRDTQYF.

This chain joins TRBV30 and TRBJ1-2; possible D gene TRBD1, 5 bases. V lost 5 bases and J 4 bases, leaving 11 bases between the germline ends. This CDR3 contains 12 residues. CDR1 and CDR2 from the germline V gene are GTSNPN and SVGIG (reference sequence). The chain's CDR3 is CAWGAGTYGYTF. CDR3 sequence (DNA): TGTGCCTGGGGAGCGGGGACCTATGGCTACACCTTC.

This clone turned up a few times. CDR3 in amino acids: CASSPRGVSPLHF. The CDR3 region has the DNA TGTGCCAGCAGCCCTAGAGGCGTTTCACCCCTCCACTTT. V usage is TRBV13 and J usage is TRBJ1-6; unclear D gene. The CDR3 extends over 13 amino acids. Germline assignment: CDR1 PRHDT and CDR2 FYEKMQ (reference sequence). V lost 5 bases and J 9 bases, leaving 11 bases between the germline ends.

In regard to this clone: Additional DNA sequences in this sample encode the identical CDR3. This sequence joins TRBV30 and TRBJ1-6; TRBD1 might be the D (6 bases). This CDR3 is 14 amino acids long. With 0 bases removed from V and 7 bases from J, the gap between germline ends came to 10 bases. Per the germline V gene, CDR1 is GTSNPN and CDR2 is SVGIG (reference sequence). The chain's CDR3 is CAWSVNRANSPLHF. CDR3 nucleotide sequence: TGTGCCTGGAGTGTGAACAGGGCCAATTCACCCCTCCACTTT.

The chain carries TRBV30 and TRBJ2-7, with 9 nucleotides matching TRBD1. The V segment lost 4 bases and the J segment 6 bases; nucleotides outside the gene matches: 7. Germline CDR1 and CDR2: GTSNPN and SVGIG (reference sequence). The CDR3 has 13 residues. CDR3 region: CAWNWRDRAEQYF. CDR3 bases: TGTGCCTGGAATTGGCGGGACAGGGCCGAGCAGTACTTC.

This clone was detected only a few times. The gene calls are TRBV19 and TRBJ2-2; weak D call: TRBD2 (6 bases). The length of the CDR3 is 15 residues. Germline V gene data show CDR1 as LNHDA and CDR2 as SQIVND (reference sequence). Trimming cost V 8 bases and J 0 bases, with 13 bases left between them. CDR3 amino acids: CASRGGGANTGELFF. CDR3 nucleotides: TGTGCCAGTCGAGGCGGCGGGGCGAACACCGGGGAGCTGTTTTTT.